Sequencing of this T cell receptor beta chain was carried out in a study of blood T cell repertoires in COVID-19. On the study more broadly: The United States, Italy and Spain supplied acute and convalescent COVID-19 samples.

In the original analysis: Amplification from reference gene primers served as the basis for estimated nucleated cell counts. TCRdb keeps only in-frame clones here, not all; method: immunoSEQ multiplex PCR. The DNA gave D and trimming, while V, J and clone size come from that table. Among around 100,000 clones listed, around four fifths were seen once. The CDR3 runs to 15 residues. CDR1 and CDR2 (germline): LNHDA, SQIVND (reference sequence). With V trimmed by 11 bases and J by 0 bases, 9 bases remained unmatched. The sequencing input was peripheral blood. This receptor was identified in a woman aged 65 to 85 with acute or convalescent COVID-19. This chain uses TRBV19 with TRBJ1-5, with TRBD1 matching over 8 bases. CDR3 amino acids: CAVKQGVNSNQPQHF. The CDR3 DNA sequence: TGTGCCGTCAAACAGGGGGTAAATAGCAATCAGCCCCAGCATTTT.